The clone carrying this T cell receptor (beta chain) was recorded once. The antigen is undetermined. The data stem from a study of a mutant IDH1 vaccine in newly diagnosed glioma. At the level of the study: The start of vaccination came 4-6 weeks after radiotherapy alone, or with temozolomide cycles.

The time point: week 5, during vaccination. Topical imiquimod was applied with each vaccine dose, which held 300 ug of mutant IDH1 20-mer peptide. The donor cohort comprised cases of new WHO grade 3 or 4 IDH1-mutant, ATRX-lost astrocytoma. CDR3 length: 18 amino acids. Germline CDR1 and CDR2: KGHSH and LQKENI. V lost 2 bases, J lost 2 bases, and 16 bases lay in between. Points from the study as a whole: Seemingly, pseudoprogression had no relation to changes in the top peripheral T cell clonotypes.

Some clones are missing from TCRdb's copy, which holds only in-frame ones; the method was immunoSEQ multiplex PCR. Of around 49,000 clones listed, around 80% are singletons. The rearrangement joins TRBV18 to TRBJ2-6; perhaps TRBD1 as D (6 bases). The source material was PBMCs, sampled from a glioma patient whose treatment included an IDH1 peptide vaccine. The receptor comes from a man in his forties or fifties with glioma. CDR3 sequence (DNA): TGTGCCAGCTCACCAACCGTATCAGGGGTTACTGGGGCCAACGTCCTGACTTTC. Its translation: CASSPTVSGVTGANVLTF. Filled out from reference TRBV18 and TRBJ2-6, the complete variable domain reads NAGVMQNPRHLVRRRGQEARLRCSPMKGHSHVYWYRQLPEEGLKFMVYLQKENIIDESGMPKERFSAEFPKEGPSILRIQQVVRGDSAAYFCASSPTVSGVTGANVLTFGAGSRLTVL.